This record covers a single T cell receptor beta chain. Its antigen remains unknown. Second-dose recipients at about 4 or about 12 weeks were treated as one pooled group. The data were obtained in a study of T cell responses to AZD1222 COVID-19 vaccine. TCRdb keeps only in-frame clones here, not all; method: immunoSEQ multiplex PCR. The top ten hold under 3% of the sample, which has tens of thousands of clones, 80% to 90% seen once. Per germline, CDR1 SGHKS and CDR2 YYEKEE (reference sequence). Losses at the gene ends were 0 bases for V and 6 bases for J; bases not matched to a gene: 6. CDR3 length: 15 amino acids. Study observations and caveats: Repertoire samples came only from after the peak T cell response. The study found Spike-specific TCR breadth and depth rose after two AZD1222 doses. Dominant CD4 TCR responses targeted spike regions 160-218 and 743-854.

The chain recombines TRBV5-5 with TRBJ2-7; 10 nucleotides agree with TRBD1. The sequence was collected from an adult who received the AZD1222 COVID-19 vaccine. The sequencing here drew on peripheral blood, taken 28 days after the second AZD1222 dose. CDR3 amino acids: CASSLVATGGSEQYF. CDR3 nucleotides: TGTGCCAGCAGCTTGGTGGCGACAGGGGGCTCCGAGCAGTACTTC.